This is a list of T cell receptor beta chains from one sample in a study of blood T cells in healthy people across ages. TCRdb redid the calling of the 5' RACE reads with MiXCR, one entry per CDR3 protein. The sample has approximately 2,000,000 distinct CDR3 sequences; approximately 40% are singletons. The sample comprised blood. The receptors were gathered from a human donor in good health. CDR3s include the opening cysteine and the closing phenylalanine or tryptophan. The order of the fields is D gene, CDR3 length, V gene, J gene, clone size, CDR3 DNA, CDR3 protein. A D gene is named only where the DNA matches it firmly. Clone size is shown for a subset of rows, as once, few, many or a class of expanded clone.

-	14	TRBV7-6	TRBJ1-2	few	TGTGCCAGCAGCTTAGTTGAGGGGGAGTATGGCTACACCTTC	CASSLVEGEYGYTF
TRBD2	17	TRBV7-3	TRBJ2-3	few	TGTGCCAGCAGCCAGAGGACTAGCGGGGGGGATGCAGATACGCAGTATTTT	CASSQRTSGGDADTQYF
TRBD2	17	TRBV5-6	TRBJ2-1	-	TGTGCCAGCAGTTCTTATTTTGGCGGGGGTTCCTACAATGAGCAGTTCTTC	CASSSYFGGGSYNEQFF
TRBD1	16	TRBV11-2	TRBJ2-6	few	TGTGCCAGCAGCTCCCCAGGGGGCGGTGGGGCCAACGTCCTGACTTTC	CASSSPGGGGANVLTF
-	15	TRBV20-1	TRBJ2-7	few	TGCAGTGCTAGGGTGCCAGGTTCTTCAATCTACGAGCAGTACTTC	CSARVPGSSIYEQYF
-	18	TRBV1	TRBJ1-2	-	TGCACCAGCAGCCAAGATCGAAATGAGGGTTTCCTTAACTATGGCTACACCTTC	CTSSQDRNEGFLNYGYTF
-	14	TRBV21-1	TRBJ1-5	-	TGTGCCAGCCCCCCAGATTTTAGCAATCAGCCCCAGCATTTT	CASPPDFSNQPQHF
-	14	TRBV7-2	TRBJ1-1	-	TGTGCCAGCAGTTTCCGGATGGGAGGCACTGAAGCTTTCTTT	CASSFRMGGTEAFF
TRBD2	16	TRBV4-1	TRBJ2-5	-	TGCGCCAGCAGCCGACTGGGTCTAGCGGGGTGGGAGACCCAGTACTTC	CASSRLGLAGWETQYF
-	19	TRBV12-3/TRBV12-4	TRBJ1-5	-	TGTGCAAGCAGTTTAGAGGTCCCGAGCTGGCAAGTTCGAAGTCAGCCCCAGCATTTT	CASSLEVPSWQVRSQPQHF
TRBD1	13	TRBV7-9	TRBJ2-7	-	TGTGCCGTAGGGGGACCGGGACAGGGTAAAAGGTACTTC	CAVGGPGQGKRYF
-	14	TRBV5-1	TRBJ2-2	-	TGCGCCAGCAGCTTGGGGGACTCCACCGGGGAGCTGTTTTTT	CASSLGDSTGELFF
TRBD2	14	TRBV12-3/TRBV12-4	TRBJ2-7	many	TGTGCCAGCAGCTTCGGCGGGGGCTCCTACGAGCAGTACTTC	CASSFGGGSYEQYF
-	15	TRBV12-3/TRBV12-4	TRBJ2-5	-	TGTGCCAGCCGTTTGAGGAACGGGGCCCAAGAGACCCAGTACTTC	CASRLRNGAQETQYF
-	13	TRBV3-1	TRBJ1-2	-	TGTGCCAGCAGCTATGAGGCGAGCTATGGCTACACCTTC	CASSYEASYGYTF
-	15	TRBV5-1	TRBJ2-3	few	TGCGCCAGCAGCCAACCGACAGCTAGCACAGATACGCAGTATTTT	CASSQPTASTDTQYF
TRBD1	13	TRBV6-1	TRBJ2-7	-	TGTGCCAGCGAACCGACAGGGTGGTACGAGCAGTACTTC	CASEPTGWYEQYF
-	13	TRBV20-1	TRBJ2-6	few	TGCAGTGCGAAGGGGCTGGGATGGGACGTCCTGACTTTC	CSAKGLGWDVLTF
-	15	TRBV4-1	TRBJ1-2	-	TGCGCCAGCAGCCCTCAACCCCAGGGGACTTATGGCTACACCTTC	CASSPQPQGTYGYTF
-	14	TRBV5-1	TRBJ2-2	-	TGCGCCAGCAGCTTGACAGGGAGTACCGGGGAGCTGTTTTTT	CASSLTGSTGELFF
-	16	TRBV25-1	TRBJ1-5	-	TGTGCCAGCAGTGAATCGGGGGGCCCCTCGAATCAGCCCCAGCATTTT	CASSESGGPSNQPQHF
TRBD1	17	TRBV12-3/TRBV12-4	TRBJ2-3	-	TGTGCCAGCAGTTTGATGGGGACAGACGTTAGCACAGATACGCAGTATTTT	CASSLMGTDVSTDTQYF
TRBD1	15	TRBV7-6	TRBJ2-3	few	TGTGCCAGCAGCAACAGGGGTAGGGACACAGATACGCAGTATTTT	CASSNRGRDTDTQYF
-	15	TRBV27	TRBJ1-2	-	TGTGCCAGCAGCTTGGCAGGGGCCACCTACTATGGCTACACCTTC	CASSLAGATYYGYTF
-	14	TRBV20-1	TRBJ2-1	-	TGCAGTGCTATAACGGGGGCCGTGTACAATGAGCAGTTCTTC	CSAITGAVYNEQFF
-	14	TRBV27	TRBJ2-7	-	TGTGCCAGCAGTTTTCGCGGGACAGCATACGAGCAGTACTTC	CASSFRGTAYEQYF
-	14	TRBV7-6	TRBJ2-3	-	TGTGCCAGCAGCCCACAAATGTACACAGATACGCAGTATTTT	CASSPQMYTDTQYF
-	13	TRBV6-5	TRBJ2-3	few	TGTGCCGGCAGGGCCCAGGGTAGAGATACGCAGTATTTT	CAGRAQGRDTQYF
-	14	TRBV10-3	TRBJ1-1	-	TGTGCCATACTAACGGGGGCTATGAACACTGAAGCTTTCTTT	CAILTGAMNTEAFF
TRBD2	15	TRBV27	TRBJ2-1	few	TGTGCCAGCAGTTTAAGGGCGGGGGGTATCAATGAGCAGTTCTTC	CASSLRAGGINEQFF
TRBD1	16	TRBV7-2	TRBJ2-7	-	TGTGCCAGCAGCTTAGCGGCTACGGGACAGCGTTTCGAGCAGTACTTC	CASSLAATGQRFEQYF
-	15	TRBV12-3/TRBV12-4	TRBJ1-2	few	TGTGCCAGCAGCCGACTAAATAGACAGGTCTATGGCTACACCTTC	CASSRLNRQVYGYTF